The 5 T cell receptor beta chains in this list originate from one sample, sequenced in a study of T-cell memory formation after mild COVID-19. TCRdb independently ran MiXCR on the 5' RACE reads; one entry per CDR3 protein. Of about 100,000 distinct CDR3 sequences in the sample, around 17% are singletons; the top ten hold roughly 5.5%. Source material: PBMCs or a T cell subset sorted from them (not recorded which). These receptors were collected from a man between 18 and 35 years old who had mild COVID-19 (a few samples of this study predate the infection). Cell type and time point are not known.

The chain has TRBV9 and TRBJ1-1; D unresolved. V lost 0 bases and J 1 base, leaving 10 bases between the germline ends. CDR3 size: 15 residues. Germline V gene data show CDR1 as SGDLS and CDR2 as YYNGEE. The CDR3 region has the DNA TGTGCCAGCAGCGTAGATGCAGGAGGGAACACTGAAGCTTTCTTT. Its translation is CASSVDAGGNTEAFF.

V and J are TRBV29-1 and TRBJ1-2; TRBD1 is a possible D gene (6 bases). The V and J ends lost 5 bases and 2 bases respectively, with 9 bases between them. CDR1 and CDR2 from the germline V gene are SQVTM and ANQGSEA. The length of the CDR3 is 12 residues. The CDR3 DNA follows: TGCAGCGTTCTGACAGGAAACTATGGCTACACCTTC. It encodes CSVLTGNYGYTF.

The chain is built from TRBV6-5 and TRBJ2-3, with a weak D call TRBD2 (6 bases). V gave up 10 bases and J gave up 3 bases, with 17 bases separating them. Germline CDR1 and CDR2: MNHEY and SVGAGI. This CDR3 is built from 14 residues. This CDR3 reads CATRRDSLTDTQYF. The CDR3 DNA sequence: TGTGCCACCAGACGGGACTCCCTAACAGATACGCAGTATTTT.

This clonotype occurred a few times. The rearrangement joins TRBV4-3 to TRBJ2-3; D call uncertain. The germline V gene encodes CDR1 LGHNA and CDR2 YSLEER. The germline V and J ends were trimmed by 0 bases and 1 base, with 5 bases remaining between them. The CDR3 sequence is 14 residues long. The CDR3 region is CASSQDSRTDTQYF. DNA of the CDR3: TGCGCCAGCAGCCAAGACTCCCGCACAGATACGCAGTATTTT.

The chain joins TRBV7-3 to TRBJ2-5; tentative D call: TRBD2 (6 bases). This CDR3 spans 14 amino acids. Germline V gene sequence: CDR1 SGHTA, CDR2 FQGTGA. Trimming took off 0 bases at V and 2 bases at J, with 7 bases between the two ends. DNA of the CDR3: TGTGCCAGCAGCTTAACGGCGGGGCAAGAGACCCAGTACTTC. Translation gives CASSLTAGQETQYF. Based on the CDR3 plus reference TRBV7-3 and TRBJ2-5, the full variable domain is GAGVSQTPSNKVTEKGKYVELRCDPISGHTALYWYRQSLGQGPEFLIYFQGTGAADDSGLPNDRFFAVRPEGSVSTLKIQRTERGDSAVYLCASSLTAGQETQYFGPGTRLLVL.